This T cell receptor beta chain was sequenced during a study of low-dose radiotherapy and immunotherapy resistance in tumors. Turning to the study itself: Per fraction, Cohort 2 was given 1 Gy every two weeks, accumulating a total of 13 Gy over 26 weeks. Each patient took aspirin at a dose of 300 mg by mouth once daily over the course of four cycles, with dosing beginning on cycle 1 day 1.

V was clipped by 4 bases and J by 0 bases; unmatched bases: 14. The CDR3 consists of 18 residues. CDR1 SGDLS and CDR2 YYNGEE come from the germline V gene. Time point meaning: after trial treatment. The treatment here: LDRT plus nivolumab, ipilimumab, low-dose cyclophosphamide and aspirin (RACIN trial). Those eligible were patients bearing advanced solid tumors lacking tumor-infiltrating lymphocytes. Alpha- and beta-chain coverage of first-strand cDNA came from TRAV- and TRBV-specific primers. A constant-region primer paired with the V-primer adapter amplified TCRs over approximately 19 PCR cycles. Via MiXCR, TCRdb re-called the reads, giving one row per CDR3 protein. The data hold just over 90,000 distinct CDR3 sequences, with approximately 22% observed a single time.

The V and J genes are TRBV9 and TRBJ2-3, with TRBD2 matching 7 bases. This specimen was PBMCs, taken after low-dose radiotherapy plus immunotherapy. The TCR comes from a female donor with ovarian cancer. For the CDR3, the DNA is TGTGCCAGCAGCATCCGAGGGGTTTTTAGCGGGAGCACAGATACGCAGTATTTT. It encodes CASSIRGVFSGSTDTQYF. The full variable domain, with the rest looked up from reference TRBV9 and TRBJ2-3, is DSGVTQTPKHLITATGQRVTLRCSPRSGDLSVYWYQQSLDQGLQFLIQYYNGEERAKGNILERFSAQQFPDLHSELNLSSLELGDSALYFCASSIRGVFSGSTDTQYFGPGTRLTVL.